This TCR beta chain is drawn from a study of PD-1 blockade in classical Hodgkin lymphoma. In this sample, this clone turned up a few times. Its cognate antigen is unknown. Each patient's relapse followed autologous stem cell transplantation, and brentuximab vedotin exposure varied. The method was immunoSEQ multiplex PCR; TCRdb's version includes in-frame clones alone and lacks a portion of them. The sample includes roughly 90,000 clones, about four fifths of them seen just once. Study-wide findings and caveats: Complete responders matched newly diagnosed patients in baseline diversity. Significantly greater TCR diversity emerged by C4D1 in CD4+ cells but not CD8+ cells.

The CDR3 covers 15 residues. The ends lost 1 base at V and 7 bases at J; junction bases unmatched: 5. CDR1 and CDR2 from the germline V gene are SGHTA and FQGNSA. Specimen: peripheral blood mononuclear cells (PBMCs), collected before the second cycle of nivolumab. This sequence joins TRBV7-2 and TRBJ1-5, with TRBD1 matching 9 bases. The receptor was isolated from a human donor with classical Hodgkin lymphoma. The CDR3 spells CASSLVTGGRQPQHF. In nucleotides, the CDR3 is TGTGCCAGCAGCTTAGTGACAGGGGGACGGCAGCCCCAGCATTTT. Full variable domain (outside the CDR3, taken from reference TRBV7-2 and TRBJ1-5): GAGVSQSPSNKVTEKGKDVELRCDPISGHTALYWYRQSLGQGLEFLIYFQGNSAPDKSGLPSDRFSAERTGGSVSTLTIQRTQQEDSAVYLCASSLVTGGRQPQHFGDGTRLSIL.